This passage covers 5 T cell receptor beta chains from one sample sequenced in a study of shared clonotypes between healthy human individuals. CD8 cells regarded as naive lacked CD45RO, were positively chosen for CCR7, and omitted terminally differentiated effector memory CD45RA+ cells. Sequencing was performed with immunoSEQ multiplex PCR; in TCRdb, only in-frame clones are kept and a portion is missing. The sample has around 620,000 clones, roughly 95% seen once. The sample comprised naive CD8+ T cells sorted from blood. These receptors all come from a woman younger than 45 in good health.

The V call is TRBV14, the J call TRBJ2-1; possible D gene TRBD1, 5 bases. Germline CDR1 SGHDN, CDR2 FVKESK. The length of the CDR3 is 20 residues. V was cut by 4 bases and J by 6 bases, with 31 bases left in between. In nucleotides, the CDR3 is TGTGCCAGCAGCCTCAGACCGTTACGCAGTGGGGCCAGTGTTGGCAATGAGCAGTTCTTC. Protein product: CASSLRPLRSGASVGNEQFF. The entire variable domain, with the rest obtained from reference TRBV14 and TRBJ2-1, is as follows: EAGVTQFPSHSVIEKGQTVTLRCDPISGHDNLYWYRRVMGKEIKFLLHFVKESKQDESGMPNNRFLAERTGGTYSTLKVQPAELEDSGVYFCASSLRPLRSGASVGNEQFFGPGTRLTVL.

The rearrangement links TRBV28 to TRBJ2-1, with TRBD2 as a possible D gene (6 bases). The CDR3 loop spans 14 amino acids. The V and J ends lost 5 bases and 4 bases respectively, with 12 bases between them. Germline CDR1 is MDHEN and CDR2 is SYDVKM. CDR3 nucleotide sequence: TGTGCCAGCAGTCCCCAACTAGCTTACAATGAGCAGTTCTTC. As protein: CASSPQLAYNEQFF. Using reference TRBV28 and TRBJ2-1 for the parts outside the CDR3, the full variable domain is DVKVTQSSRYLVKRTGEKVFLECVQDMDHENMFWYRQDPGLGLRLIYFSYDVKMKEKGDIPEGYSVSREKKERFSLILESASTNQTSMYLCASSPQLAYNEQFFGPGTRLTVL.

The rearrangement links TRBV4-1 to TRBJ2-2; TRBD1 might be the D (6 bases). The V gene's germline CDR1 is MGHRA and CDR2 YSYEKL. The CDR3 loop spans 16 amino acids. Trimming took off 4 bases at V and 6 bases at J, with 18 bases between the two ends. The CDR3 protein is CASSPLGGWISGELFF. In DNA, the CDR3 is TGCGCCAGCAGCCCCTTAGGGGGTTGGATTTCCGGGGAGCTGTTTTTT.

Note on this clone: The sample holds other DNA sequences that translate to the same CDR3. The DNA for the CDR3 is TGTGCCAGCAGCTTAGTAGGAGGATCCTACGAGCAGTACTTC. This sequence encodes CASSLVGGSYEQYF. The V and J genes are TRBV7-9 and TRBJ2-7; D may be TRBD2 (5 bases). Germline CDR1 SEHNR, CDR2 FQNEAQ (reference sequence). The germline V and J ends were trimmed by 1 base and 1 base, with 8 bases remaining between them. CDR3 length: 14 amino acids.

This clone showed up just a few times. This chain's CDR3 is CASSQQGSDGYTF. Written as DNA, the CDR3 is TGTGCCAGTAGCCAACAGGGGTCCGATGGCTACACCTTC. V and J are TRBV19 and TRBJ1-2, with 7 positions matching TRBD1. The CDR3 runs to 13 residues. Germline CDR1 is LNHDA and CDR2 is SQIVND (reference sequence). With V trimmed by 6 bases and J by 6 bases, 7 bases remained unmatched.